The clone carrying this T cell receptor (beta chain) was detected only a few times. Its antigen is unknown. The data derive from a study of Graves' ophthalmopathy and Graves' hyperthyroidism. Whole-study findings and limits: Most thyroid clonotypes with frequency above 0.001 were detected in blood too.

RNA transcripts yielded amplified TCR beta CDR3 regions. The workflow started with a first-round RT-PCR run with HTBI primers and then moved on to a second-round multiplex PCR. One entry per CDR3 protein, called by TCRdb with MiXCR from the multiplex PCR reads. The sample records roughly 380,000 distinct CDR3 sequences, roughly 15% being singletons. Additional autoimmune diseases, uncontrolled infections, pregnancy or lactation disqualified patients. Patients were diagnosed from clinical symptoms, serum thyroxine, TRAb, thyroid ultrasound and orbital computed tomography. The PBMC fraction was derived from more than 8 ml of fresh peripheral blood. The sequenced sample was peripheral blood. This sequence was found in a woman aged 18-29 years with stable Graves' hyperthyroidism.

The CDR3 loop is CASKIGGTADQETQYF. CDR3 DNA: TGTGCCAGCAAGATAGGGGGGACAGCAGACCAAGAGACCCAGTACTTC. J is TRBJ2-5 and V is TRBV7-9; TRBD1 might be the D (7 bases). This CDR3 spans 16 amino acids. CDR1 is SEHNR and CDR2 is FQNEAQ in the germline V gene (reference sequence). The germline V and J ends were trimmed by 7 bases and 0 bases, with 18 bases remaining between them.